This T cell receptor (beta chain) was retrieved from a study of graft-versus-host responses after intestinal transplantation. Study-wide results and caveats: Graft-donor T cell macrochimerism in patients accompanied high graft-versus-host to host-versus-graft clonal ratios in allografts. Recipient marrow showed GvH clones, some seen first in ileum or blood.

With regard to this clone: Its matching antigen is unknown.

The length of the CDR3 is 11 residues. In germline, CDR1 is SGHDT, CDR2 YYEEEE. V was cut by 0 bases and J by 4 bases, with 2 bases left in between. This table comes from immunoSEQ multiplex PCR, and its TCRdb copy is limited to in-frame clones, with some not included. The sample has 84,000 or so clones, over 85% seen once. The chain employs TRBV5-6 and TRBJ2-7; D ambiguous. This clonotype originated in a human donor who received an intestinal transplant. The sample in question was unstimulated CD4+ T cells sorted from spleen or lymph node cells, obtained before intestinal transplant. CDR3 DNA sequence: TGTGCCAGCAGCTTGGAATACGAGCAGTACTTC. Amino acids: CASSLEYEQYF.